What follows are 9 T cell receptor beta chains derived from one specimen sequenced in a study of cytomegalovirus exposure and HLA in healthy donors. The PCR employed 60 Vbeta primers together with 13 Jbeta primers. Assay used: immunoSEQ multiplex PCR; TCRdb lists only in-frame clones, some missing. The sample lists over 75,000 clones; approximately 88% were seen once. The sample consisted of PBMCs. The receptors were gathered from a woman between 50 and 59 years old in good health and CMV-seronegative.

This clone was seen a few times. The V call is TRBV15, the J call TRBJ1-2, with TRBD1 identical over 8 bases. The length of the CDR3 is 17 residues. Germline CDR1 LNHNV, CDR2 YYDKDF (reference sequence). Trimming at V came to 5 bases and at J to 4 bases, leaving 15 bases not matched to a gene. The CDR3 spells CATSERTAGTGLYGYTF. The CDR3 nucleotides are TGTGCCACCAGCGAAAGAACTGCCGGGACAGGCCTCTATGGCTACACCTTC. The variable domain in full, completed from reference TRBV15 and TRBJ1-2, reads DAMVIQNPRYQVTQFGKPVTLSCSQTLNHNVMYWYQQKSSQAPKLLFHYYDKDFNNEADTPDNFQSRRPNTSFCFLDIRSPGLGDTAMYLCATSERTAGTGLYGYTFGSGTRLTVV.

CDR3 coding DNA: TGCGCCAGCAGCCCGCCAGACTCCTACGAGCAGTACTTC. This translates into CASSPPDSYEQYF. The chain carries TRBV5-1 and TRBJ2-7; the D is unclear. The CDR3 covers 13 residues. V dropped 4 bases and J dropped 0 bases, with 8 bases sitting between them. Looked up from germline, CDR1 is SGHRS and CDR2 is YFSETQ.

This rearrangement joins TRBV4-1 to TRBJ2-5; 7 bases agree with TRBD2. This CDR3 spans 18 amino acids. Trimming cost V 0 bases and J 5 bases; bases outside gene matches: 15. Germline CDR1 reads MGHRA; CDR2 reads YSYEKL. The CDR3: CASSQDLIIAGRGETQYF. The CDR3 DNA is TGCGCCAGCAGCCAAGATCTTATAATAGCGGGTAGAGGTGAGACCCAGTACTTC.

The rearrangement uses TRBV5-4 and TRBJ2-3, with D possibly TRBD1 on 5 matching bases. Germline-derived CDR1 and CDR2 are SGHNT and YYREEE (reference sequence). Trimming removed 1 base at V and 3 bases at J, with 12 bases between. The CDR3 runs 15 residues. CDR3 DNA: TGTGCCAGCAGCTTGTGGGTAGCAGGGACAGATACGCAGTATTTT. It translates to CASSLWVAGTDTQYF. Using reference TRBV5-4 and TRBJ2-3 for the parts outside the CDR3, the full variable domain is ETGVTQSPTHLIKTRGQQVTLRCSSQSGHNTVSWYQQALGQGPQFIFQYYREEENGRGNFPPRFSGLQFPNYSSELNVNALELDDSALYLCASSLWVAGTDTQYFGPGTRLTVL.

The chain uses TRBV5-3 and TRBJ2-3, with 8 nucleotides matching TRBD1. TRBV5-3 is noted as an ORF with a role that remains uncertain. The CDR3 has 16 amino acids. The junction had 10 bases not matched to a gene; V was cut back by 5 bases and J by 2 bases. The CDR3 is CARRLRDRKHTDTQYF. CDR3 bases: TGTGCCAGAAGGCTCCGGGACAGGAAACACACAGATACGCAGTATTTT.

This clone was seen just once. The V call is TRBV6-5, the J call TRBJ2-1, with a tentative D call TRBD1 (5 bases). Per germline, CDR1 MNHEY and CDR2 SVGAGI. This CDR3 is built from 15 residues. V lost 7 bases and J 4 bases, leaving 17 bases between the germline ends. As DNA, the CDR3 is TGTGCCAGCATTAACCGACAGATCCTATACAATGAGCAGTTCTTC. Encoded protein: CASINRQILYNEQFF.

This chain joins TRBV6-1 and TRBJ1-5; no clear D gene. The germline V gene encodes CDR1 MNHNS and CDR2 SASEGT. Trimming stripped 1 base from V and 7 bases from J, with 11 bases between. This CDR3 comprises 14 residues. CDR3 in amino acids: CASSEGNTGQPQHF. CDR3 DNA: TGTGCCAGCAGTGAAGGGAACACCGGGCAGCCCCAGCATTTT.

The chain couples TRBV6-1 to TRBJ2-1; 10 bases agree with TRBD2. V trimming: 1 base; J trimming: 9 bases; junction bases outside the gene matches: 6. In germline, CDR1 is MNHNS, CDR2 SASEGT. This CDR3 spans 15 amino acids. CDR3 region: CASSEDLAGAFEQFF. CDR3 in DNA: TGTGCCAGCAGTGAAGACCTAGCGGGGGCATTTGAGCAGTTCTTC.

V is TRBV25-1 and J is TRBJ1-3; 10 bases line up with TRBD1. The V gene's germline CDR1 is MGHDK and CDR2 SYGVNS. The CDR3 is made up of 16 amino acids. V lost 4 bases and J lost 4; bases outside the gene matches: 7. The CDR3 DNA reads TGTGCCAGCAGTGCCCGGGACAGGGGACGCGGAAACACCATATATTTT. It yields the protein CASSARDRGRGNTIYF.